This TCR beta chain was sequenced during a study of blood T cell repertoires in COVID-19. This clone came up many times. This CDR3 region has 15 residues. Losses at the gene ends were 0 bases for V and 5 bases for J; bases not matched to a gene: 7. Germline V CDR1 and CDR2: SQVTM, ANQGSEA. Libraries were prepared by immunoSEQ multiplex PCR; TCRdb keeps only in-frame clonotypes and omits some of them. The data contain 140,000 or so clones, more than 65% of them seen just once; the ten biggest clones take up 4.2%. This TCR was sampled from a man between 60 and 75 years old with acute or convalescent COVID-19. The sample was peripheral blood. The V and J genes are TRBV29-1 and TRBJ2-1; 7 bases fit TRBD2. CDR3: CSVEERLAAHNEQFF. CDR3 bases: TGCAGCGTTGAAGAGCGGCTAGCGGCTCACAATGAGCAGTTCTTC.